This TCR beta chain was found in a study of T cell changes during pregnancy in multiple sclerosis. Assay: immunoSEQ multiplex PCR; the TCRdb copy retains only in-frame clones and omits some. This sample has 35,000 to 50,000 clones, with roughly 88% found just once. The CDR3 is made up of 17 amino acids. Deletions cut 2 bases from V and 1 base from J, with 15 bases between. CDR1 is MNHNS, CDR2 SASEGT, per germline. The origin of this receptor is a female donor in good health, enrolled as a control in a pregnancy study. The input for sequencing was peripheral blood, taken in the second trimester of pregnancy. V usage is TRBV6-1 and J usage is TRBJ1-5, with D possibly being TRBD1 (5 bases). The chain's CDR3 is CASSENIRVGSNQPQHF. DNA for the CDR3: TGTGCCAGCAGTGAAAACATCAGGGTAGGCAGCAATCAGCCCCAGCATTTT.